This TCR beta chain was captured by sequencing in a study of long-term antiretroviral therapy in people with HIV. Study-level points and caveats: Diversity went up after ART and still fell short of transplant donor controls. HIV repertoires spanned tighter CDR3 length ranges than controls did.

Notes on this clone: Antigen unknown.

It was version v3.0 of the immunoSEQ assay that was run at survey level. The study targeted 40,000-50,000 T-cell genomes per sample in sequencing. Using immunoSEQ multiplex PCR, the repertoire was profiled, and TCRdb retains in-frame clones only, with some absent. Of 17,000 or so clones listed, 85% to 95% are singletons. Germline CDR1 GTSNPN, CDR2 SVGIG (reference sequence). This CDR3 is 13 amino acids long. The junction had 4 bases not matched to a gene; V was cut back by 2 bases and J by 3 bases. Researchers secured at least one pre-ART and at least two post-ART PBMC samples from each donor. The genes are TRBV30 and TRBJ2-7; TRBD1 matches at 7 bases. This clonotype was sampled from a man younger than 40 with HIV. Sequences were derived from unsorted PBMCs, sampled more than 10 years after starting antiretroviral therapy. CDR3 amino acids: CAWSSGTVYEQYF. The CDR3, as DNA: TGTGCCTGGAGTTCCGGGACAGTCTACGAGCAGTACTTC.